A single sample gave rise to the 16 T cell receptor beta chains below, sequenced in a study of blood T cells in healthy people across ages (dated by TCRdb to 2014 to 2015). Libraries came from 5' RACE. The instrument was an Illumina HiSeq 2500. A second PCR of about 7 to 12 cycles was performed with a sample-barcoded 5' primer and a J-beta primer mix. TCRdb applied fastp at Q25 and MiXCR to the public reads, then kept only in-frame beta chains. Rows with one shared CDR3 protein collapse into an entry with the most common genes and DNA. The sample has 700,000 or so distinct CDR3 sequences on record, less than 45% of them singletons. Clones ranked in the top ten supply about 30% of the sample. Sequencing input: blood. These receptors originate from a man of 80 years or more in good health.

This clonotype showed up just a few times. The rearrangement joins TRBV12-3 or TRBV12-4 to TRBJ2-7; a possible D gene is TRBD1 (5 bases). This CDR3 is built from 14 residues. The V end was cut by 7 bases, the J end by 2 bases, with 15 bases between. CDR3 amino acids: CASTKQGRAYEQYF. The DNA of the CDR3 is TGTGCCAGCACTAAGCAGGGTCGCGCCTACGAGCAGTACTTC.

This clonotype was counted many times. J is TRBJ2-7 and V is TRBV6-1, with 8 bases that match TRBD2. The trim removed 5 bases at V and 2 bases at J, leaving 8 bases unmatched. The CDR3 contains 15 residues. CDR1 and CDR2 from the germline V gene are MNHNS and SASEGT. CDR3 DNA: TGTGCCAGCAGTACCAGCGGGAGAGGTACCTACGAGCAGTACTTC. Amino acids: CASSTSGRGTYEQYF.

This clonotype appeared a few times. The chain employs TRBV4-3 and TRBJ1-5, with D possibly TRBD1 on 5 matching bases. V was shortened by 0 bases and J by 8 bases, with 14 bases between the two germline ends. Germline V gene lookup returns CDR1 LGHNA and CDR2 YSLEER. This CDR3 spans 15 amino acids. CDR3 residues: CASSQDKTPGKPQHF. CDR3 sequence (DNA): TGCGCCAGCAGCCAAGATAAGACCCCAGGGAAGCCCCAGCATTTT.

This clonotype occurred a few times. The chain joins TRBV7-2 to TRBJ2-7, with 9 bases fitting TRBD2. The trim removed 5 bases at V and 1 base at J, leaving 3 bases unmatched. The CDR3 runs to 14 residues. Per the germline V gene, CDR1 is SGHTA and CDR2 is FQGNSA. DNA of the CDR3: TGTGCCAGCAGCCGCGGGGGGGCGTCCTACGAGCAGTACTTC. The encoded protein is CASSRGGASYEQYF.

Concerning this clonotype itself: One end of the junction fails to match germline, which may point to a read error. The CDR3 DNA reads TGCAGTGCTAGCGGGCGGATGAACTATGGCCACACCTTC. It encodes CSASGRMNYGHTF. The chain is built from TRBV20-1 and TRBJ1-2, with unresolved D. Germline CDR1 DFQATT, CDR2 SNEGSKA (reference sequence). This CDR3 has 13 amino acids.

This chain connects TRBV7-9 to TRBJ2-5; 12 bases are a match to TRBD2. This CDR3 is 17 amino acids long. Trimming cost V 4 bases and J 3 bases; bases outside gene matches: 9. Germline V gene data show CDR1 as SEHNR and CDR2 as FQNEAQ (reference sequence). CDR3 region: CASSSPGTSGGKETQYF. The CDR3, as DNA: TGTGCCAGCAGCTCCCCCGGTACTAGCGGGGGGAAAGAGACCCAGTACTTC.

This rearrangement joins TRBV10-3 to TRBJ2-7, with a tentative D call TRBD1 (5 bases). This CDR3 region has 14 residues. V lost 4 bases and J 5 bases, leaving 15 bases between the germline ends. Germline V gene lookup returns CDR1 ENHRY and CDR2 SYGVKD. The CDR3 nucleotides are TGTGCCATCAGTGTCAGGGATAATGGGGACGAGCAGTACTTC. It encodes CAISVRDNGDEQYF.

Remarks on this clonotype: This may be a read error: a much more frequent sequence differs by one nucleotide. The genes are TRBV29-1 and TRBJ1-1, with D unresolved. Germline values: CDR1 SQVTM, CDR2 ANQGSEA. CDR3 length equals 13 residues. This CDR3 reads CSARAGLNIEAFF. The CDR3 DNA sequence: TGCAGCGCAAGAGCGGGGTTGAACATTGAAGCTTTCTTT.

This clonotype was detected a few times. This rearrangement joins TRBV6-5 to TRBJ2-1; 8 nucleotides match TRBD1. This CDR3 contains 15 residues. The V and J ends lost 4 bases and 3 bases, in that order; junction bases with no gene match: 5. Germline loops: CDR1 MNHEY, CDR2 SVGAGI. This chain's CDR3 is CASSSDRGGYNEQFF. CDR3 coding DNA: TGTGCCAGCAGTTCCGACAGGGGCGGCTACAATGAGCAGTTCTTC.

The sample holds many counts of this clonotype. The chain uses TRBV7-2 and TRBJ2-3, with a weak D call TRBD1 (6 bases). Germline V gene data show CDR1 as SGHTA and CDR2 as FQGNSA. Trimming cost V 5 bases and J 1 base, with 10 bases left between them. This CDR3 is 14 amino acids long. CDR3 nucleotide sequence: TGTGCCAGCAGCCCAAGGACAGGCACAGATACGCAGTATTTT. Protein sequence: CASSPRTGTDTQYF.

V and J are TRBV6-5 and TRBJ2-4; D is undetermined. This CDR3 has 15 amino acids. Trimming removed 2 bases at V and 1 base at J, with 9 bases between. CDR1 and CDR2 from the germline V gene are MNHEY and SVGAGI. CDR3 region: CASSYGPGAKNIQYF. Here the CDR3 DNA reads TGTGCCAGCAGTTACGGACCAGGCGCCAAAAACATTCAGTACTTC.

This clonotype turned up a few times. The chain joins TRBV7-2 to TRBJ2-2; D may correspond to TRBD1 or TRBD2 (6 bases each). There are 15 residues in the CDR3. Germline assignment: CDR1 SGHTA and CDR2 FQGNSA. V was trimmed by 10 bases and J by 5 bases, leaving 20 bases between them. The CDR3 region is CAIRRGGGYTGELFF. The CDR3, as DNA: TGTGCCATCCGACGTGGAGGGGGATATACCGGGGAGCTGTTTTTT.

This clonotype was counted only a few times. The chain couples TRBV4-2 to TRBJ2-3; D is unresolved. The CDR3 totals 18 residues. V lost 0 bases and J 2 bases, leaving 18 bases between the germline ends. Germline V gene sequence: CDR1 LGHNA, CDR2 YNFKEQ. The CDR3 spells CASSQDRQKHKPTDTQYF. CDR3 nucleotide sequence: TGTGCCAGCAGCCAAGATCGTCAAAAGCATAAACCCACAGATACGCAGTATTTT.

This clonotype has just a few counts. The chain joins TRBV20-1 to TRBJ2-7; 15 positions agree with TRBD2. The J call is in doubt because the DNA end fits TRBJ2-5 better. Germline V CDR1 and CDR2: DFQATT, SNEGSKA (reference sequence). The length of the CDR3 is 19 residues. Written as DNA, the CDR3 is TGCAGTGCCCGGCGTTTAGGACTAGCGGGAGGGCTGGGGGAGGAGACCCAGTACTTC. It codes for CSARRLGLAGGLGEETQYF.

Remarks on this clonotype: A clone one base away is much larger, so this may be a read error. The gene calls are TRBV25-1 and TRBJ1-2; TRBD1 might be the D (5 bases). Germline values: CDR1 MGHDK, CDR2 SYGVNS. This CDR3 has 16 residues. The DNA of the CDR3 is TGTACCAGCAGTGAAACTAATGGGGGAACAGCTAACGGCTACACCTTC. Translation: CTSSETNGGTANGYTF.

This clonotype was seen ten or more times. The J gene is TRBJ1-5, the V gene TRBV4-3, with 9 nucleotides matching TRBD1. This CDR3 comprises 14 residues. Trimming took 1 base from V and 5 from J; bases not matched to a gene: 0. CDR1 and CDR2 (germline): LGHNA, YSLEER. The DNA of the CDR3 is TGCGCCAGCAGCCAAGGGACAGGGGATCAGCCCCAGCATTTT. This translates into CASSQGTGDQPQHF.